This T cell receptor beta chain is from a study of blood T cell repertoires in COVID-19 (dated by TCRdb to 2018 to 2021). Study-level background: Collaborator samples came from the United States, Italy and Spain and covered acute and convalescent phases of COVID-19. The dataset comprised deeply sampled blood TCRbeta repertoires from subjects exposed to, actively infected with, or recovered from COVID-19. The sample metadata nearly always contained a de-identified subject ID, COVID-19 status, age in years and sex. The material from the prospective study consisted of cDNA or gDNA derived from T cells, B-cell-depleted T cells, or PBMCs. The repertoires were made available in a free public database intended to serve as a resource for research on the immune response to SARS-CoV-2. HLA class I and class II types, where available, came from metadata supplied by the sample provider rather than from assay-based typing. Samples came from the ongoing ImmuneRACE study (first 160 participants) plus 1,254 subjects from 6 global collaborators. Here is what the overall study found, with its caveats: The quantity of clinical and demographic metadata differed by source and by participant and was supplied without curation.

At one collaborating source in Seattle, patients were enrolled during active infection and were followed longitudinally through the course of disease. The collaborating institutions used their own protocols to collect whole blood in K2EDTA tubes. For TCRbeta analysis, collaborators shipped samples as frozen whole blood, isolated PBMCs, or DNA extracted from either of those sample types. Comment on this clone: Its cognate antigen has yet to be identified. Per-nucleotide qualities are absent, and no much larger clonotype sits a single base away.

TCRbeta CDR3 regions were amplified from genomic DNA by means of the immunoSEQ Assay, a bias-controlled multiplex PCR. The authors processed their data as follows. The number of nucleated cells in each sample was estimated by amplification of reference gene primers within the assay. To quantify the absolute abundance of each unique TCRbeta CDR3 rearrangement, sequence reads were collapsed and filtered. Productive Simpson clonality was computed per sample as the square root of Simpson's diversity index over productive rearrangements. The source is immuneACCESS, and TCRdb retained only in-frame sequences with V and J called. Part of the clones is not carried over; for the studies checked, unresolved V genes explain less than half of this, and the remainder is unexplained. V and J calls and clone size are those listed in that table; D and trimming were worked out from the DNA. Within this sample are 100,000 to 120,000 clones, with around 83% of them counted one time only. The top ten hold about 5.5% of the sample.

The origin of this receptor is a woman in her sixties or seventies with COVID-19, enrolled during active disease. The sequencing input was peripheral blood.

The CDR3 is CASSLDRGKGTQYF. The DNA reads as follows: TGTGCCAGCAGCTTGGACAGGGGAAAGGGGACCCAGTACTTC. The chain was built from TRBV5-6 and TRBJ2-5; 7 bases in the middle match TRBD1. The CDR3 has 14 amino acids, counting the end cysteine and phenylalanine. Only the CDR3 region is kept as DNA, spanning 42 bases read in frame from base 1. Unmatched junction bases come to 6, with V trimmed by 0 bases and J by 7 bases. According to the germline V gene, CDR1 reads SGHDT and CDR2 reads YYEEEE.